This is a list of T cell receptor beta chains from one sample in a study of cytomegalovirus exposure and HLA in healthy donors. Here immunoSEQ multiplex PCR was the method, and the copy in TCRdb shows in-frame clones only, minus some. Of approximately 140,000 clones detected, around nine tenths appear once; the ten largest clones hold approximately 10%. Material for sequencing was PBMCs. The receptors were gathered from a man aged 18 to 30 in good health and CMV-seropositive. Each CDR3 is given with its conserved first and last residue. The D gene is left open where the match is weak. The size entry is marked missing in some rows and otherwise reads once, few, many or a size class.

. | TRBJ2-1 | . | TRBV19 | CASSRHHRSGSYNEQFF | TGTGCCAGTAGTAGACACCACAGGTCCGGGTCCTACAATGAGCAGTTCTTC
TRBD1 | TRBJ2-7 | . | TRBV19 | CASSWDRGYEQYF | TGTGCCAGTAGCTGGGACAGAGGGTACGAGCAGTACTTC
TRBD1 | TRBJ2-5 | once | TRBV18 | CASSPTGRETQYF | TGTGCCAGCTCCCCGACAGGGAGAGAGACCCAGTACTTC
. | TRBJ1-2 | . | TRBV10-3 | CAISDTGPYDGYTF | TGTGCCATCAGTGATACAGGGCCTTACGATGGCTACACCTTC
. | TRBJ2-5 | once | TRBV9 | CASSTSGETQYF | TGTGCCAGCAGCACGAGCGGAGAGACCCAGTACTTC
. | TRBJ2-1 | . | TRBV5-1 | CASSLGGRGNEQFF | TGCGCCAGCAGCTTGGGAGGGCGTGGCAATGAGCAGTTCTTC
TRBD2 | TRBJ2-7 | . | TRBV11-3 | CASSLEAGARYEQYF | TGTGCCAGCAGCTTAGAGGCGGGAGCAAGGTACGAGCAGTACTTC
. | TRBJ2-3 | . | TRBV6-5 | CASSYSYGGPDTQYF | TGTGCCAGCAGTTACTCGTACGGGGGGCCAGATACGCAGTATTTT
. | TRBJ2-1 | . | TRBV2 | CASSLYNNEQFF | TGTGCCAGCAGCCTTTACAACAATGAGCAGTTCTTC
TRBD1 | TRBJ1-5 | few | TRBV30 | CAWSYTGGGQPQHF | TGTGCCTGGAGTTATACAGGGGGCGGTCAGCCCCAGCATTTT
TRBD2 | TRBJ2-7 | . | TRBV9 | CASSESVSGRALGEQYF | TGTGCCAGCAGCGAAAGTGTTAGCGGGAGGGCCCTGGGCGAGCAGTACTTC
TRBD2 | TRBJ2-1 | . | TRBV6-1 | CASGLQNVAGEQFF | TGTGCCAGCGGCCTCCAGAATGTAGCGGGAGAGCAGTTCTTC
TRBD1 | TRBJ1-1 | . | TRBV5-1 | CASSLQGWNTEAFF | TGCGCCAGCAGCTTACAGGGGTGGAACACTGAAGCTTTCTTT
. | TRBJ2-3 | . | TRBV25-1 | CASRGQTSTDTQYF | TGTGCCAGCAGAGGACAGACTAGCACAGATACGCAGTATTTT
. | TRBJ1-5 | . | TRBV28 | CASSVQVKQPQHF | TGTGCCAGCAGTGTACAGGTTAAGCAGCCCCAGCATTTT
. | TRBJ2-1 | . | TRBV7-8 | CASSPGGNEQFF | TGTGCCAGCAGCCCAGGGGGGAATGAGCAGTTCTTC
. | TRBJ2-7 | . | TRBV2 | CASSRTGTEPYEQYF | TGTGCCAGCAGTCGAACCGGGACTGAACCCTACGAGCAGTACTTC
. | TRBJ2-2 | . | TRBV18 | CASSPPVTVSTGELFF | TGTGCCAGCTCACCACCGGTGACAGTGAGCACCGGGGAGCTGTTTTTT
. | TRBJ2-5 | . | TRBV4-1 | CASSQRLRNRDSQETQYF | TGCGCCAGCAGCCAGCGCCTTCGTAACCGGGACTCCCAAGAGACCCAGTACTTC
. | TRBJ1-6 | few | TRBV28 | CASSFRRSSSPLHF | TGTGCCAGCAGTTTCAGGAGGTCCAGTTCACCCCTCCACTTT
. | TRBJ1-3 | . | TRBV9 | CASSVEQGSGNTIYF | TGTGCCAGCAGCGTAGAACAGGGCTCTGGAAACACCATATATTTT
TRBD1 | TRBJ1-5 | few | TRBV7-9 | CASSPGGSNQPQHF | TGTGCCAGCAGCCCAGGGGGGAGCAATCAGCCCCAGCATTTT
. | TRBJ1-2 | . | TRBV2 | CASSVPPSRTF | TGTGCCAGCAGTGTTCCCCCCTCGCGCACCTTC
TRBD2 | TRBJ2-7 | . | TRBV12-5 | CASGLLAGGLGEQYF | TGTGCTAGTGGTTTGCTAGCGGGAGGTTTAGGCGAGCAGTACTTC
TRBD1 | TRBJ2-5 | . | TRBV5-1 | CASSLGGSESQETQYF | TGCGCCAGCAGCTTAGGGGGCAGTGAGAGCCAAGAGACCCAGTACTTC
. | TRBJ2-3 | . | TRBV2 | CASSDGGGAPDTQYF | TGTGCCAGCAGTGATGGAGGGGGGGCCCCAGATACGCAGTATTTT
. | TRBJ2-1 | . | TRBV5-1 | CASSFAGSPEGNEQFF | TGCGCCAGCAGCTTTGCGGGATCCCCGGAGGGCAATGAGCAGTTCTTC